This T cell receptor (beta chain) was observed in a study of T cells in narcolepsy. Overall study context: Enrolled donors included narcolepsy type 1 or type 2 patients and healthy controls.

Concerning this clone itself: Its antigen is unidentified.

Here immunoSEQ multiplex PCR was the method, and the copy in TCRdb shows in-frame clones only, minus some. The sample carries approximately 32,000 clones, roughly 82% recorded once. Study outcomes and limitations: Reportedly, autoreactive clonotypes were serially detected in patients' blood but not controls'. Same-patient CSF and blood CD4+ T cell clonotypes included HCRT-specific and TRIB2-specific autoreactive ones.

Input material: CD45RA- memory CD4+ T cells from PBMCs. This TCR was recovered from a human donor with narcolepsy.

CDR3 protein: CASSPTGDGYTF. The CDR3 DNA reads TGTGCCAGCAGCCCGACAGGGGATGGCTACACCTTC. The genes are TRBV4-2 and TRBJ1-2; 8 bases match TRBD1. Germline lookup yields CDR1 LGHNA and CDR2 YNFKEQ. The CDR3 is 12 amino acids. V lost 4 bases and J lost 6; bases outside the gene matches: 1.